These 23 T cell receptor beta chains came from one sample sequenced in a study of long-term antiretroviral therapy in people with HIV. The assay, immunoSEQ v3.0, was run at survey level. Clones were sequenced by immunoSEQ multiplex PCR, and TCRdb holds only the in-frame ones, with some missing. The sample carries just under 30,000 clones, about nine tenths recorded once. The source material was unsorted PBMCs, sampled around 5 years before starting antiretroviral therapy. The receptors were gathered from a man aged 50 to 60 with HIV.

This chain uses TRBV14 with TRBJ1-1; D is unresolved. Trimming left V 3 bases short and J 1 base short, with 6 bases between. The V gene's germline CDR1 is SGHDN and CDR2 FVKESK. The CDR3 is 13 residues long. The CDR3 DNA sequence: TGTGCCAGCAGCCAGATGTCGAACACTGAAGCTTTCTTT. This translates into CASSQMSNTEAFF.

CDR3 nucleotides: TGTGCCAGCAGCGTATCGGTCAGCGGGAACGAGCAGTACTTC. Amino acid sequence: CASSVSVSGNEQYF. This chain connects TRBV9 to TRBJ2-7; 7 nucleotides align to TRBD2. This CDR3 has 14 residues. Trimming removed 1 base from V and 5 bases from J; junction bases left unmatched: 6. Per germline, CDR1 SGDLS and CDR2 YYNGEE.

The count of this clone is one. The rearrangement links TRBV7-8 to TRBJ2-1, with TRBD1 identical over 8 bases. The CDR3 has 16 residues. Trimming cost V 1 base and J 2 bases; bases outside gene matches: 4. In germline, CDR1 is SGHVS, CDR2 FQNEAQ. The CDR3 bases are TGTGCCAGCAGCTTAGTGACAGGGGAAGCCTACAATGAGCAGTTCTTC. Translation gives CASSLVTGEAYNEQFF.

CDR3: CASSLRRYNEQFF. The CDR3 DNA is TGTGCCAGCAGCTTACGCCGTTACAATGAGCAGTTCTTC. The V gene is TRBV11-1, the J gene TRBJ2-1; D is unclear. Germline CDR1 SGHAT, CDR2 FQDESV (reference sequence). The V end lost 2 bases, the J end lost 4 bases, and 6 bases lay between the germline ends. CDR3 length equals 13 residues.

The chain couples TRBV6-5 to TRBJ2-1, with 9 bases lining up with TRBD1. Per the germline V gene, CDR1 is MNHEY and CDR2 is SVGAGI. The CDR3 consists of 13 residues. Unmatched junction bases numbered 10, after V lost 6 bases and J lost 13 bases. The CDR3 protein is CASSLIDRGFQFF. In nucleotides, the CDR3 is TGTGCCAGCAGCCTAATCGACAGGGGGTTCCAGTTCTTC.

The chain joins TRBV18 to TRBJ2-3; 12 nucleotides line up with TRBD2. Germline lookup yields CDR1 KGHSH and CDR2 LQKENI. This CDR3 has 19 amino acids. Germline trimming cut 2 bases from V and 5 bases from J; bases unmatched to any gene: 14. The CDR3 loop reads CASSPLALAGGTSGDTQYF. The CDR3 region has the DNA TGTGCCAGCTCACCATTAGCCCTAGCGGGAGGGACGAGTGGAGATACGCAGTATTTT.

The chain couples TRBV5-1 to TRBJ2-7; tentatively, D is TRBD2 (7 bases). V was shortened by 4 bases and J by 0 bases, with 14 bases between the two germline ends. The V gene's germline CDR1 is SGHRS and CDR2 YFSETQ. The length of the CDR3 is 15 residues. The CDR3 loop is CASSLGGGVSYEQYF. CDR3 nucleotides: TGCGCCAGCAGCCTGGGAGGGGGTGTCTCCTACGAGCAGTACTTC.

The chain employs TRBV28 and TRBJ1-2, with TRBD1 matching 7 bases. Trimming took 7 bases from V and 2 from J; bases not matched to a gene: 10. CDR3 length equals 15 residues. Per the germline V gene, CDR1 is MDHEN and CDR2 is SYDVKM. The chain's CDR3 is CASNYSPGQNYGYTF. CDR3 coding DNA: TGTGCCAGCAATTACTCTCCGGGACAGAACTATGGCTACACCTTC.

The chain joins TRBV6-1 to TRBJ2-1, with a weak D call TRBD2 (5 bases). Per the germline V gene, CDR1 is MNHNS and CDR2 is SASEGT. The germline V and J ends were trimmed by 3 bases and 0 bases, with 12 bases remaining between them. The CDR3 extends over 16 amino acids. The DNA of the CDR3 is TGTGCCAGCAGTGATCTCTTAGCGAGCTCCTACAATGAGCAGTTCTTC. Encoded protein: CASSDLLASSYNEQFF.

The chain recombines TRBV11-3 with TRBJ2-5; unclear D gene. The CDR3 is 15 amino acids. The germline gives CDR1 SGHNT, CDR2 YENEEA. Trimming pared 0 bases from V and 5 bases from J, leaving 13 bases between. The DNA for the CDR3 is TGTGCCAGCAGCTTAGACCCTCAAGCCGGGGAGACCCAGTACTTC. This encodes CASSLDPQAGETQYF.

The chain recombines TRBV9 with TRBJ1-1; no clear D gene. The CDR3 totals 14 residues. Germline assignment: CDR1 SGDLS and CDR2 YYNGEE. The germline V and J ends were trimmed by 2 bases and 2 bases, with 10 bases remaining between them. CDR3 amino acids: CASSVSPINTEAFF. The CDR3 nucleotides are TGTGCCAGCAGCGTTTCGCCGATCAACACTGAAGCTTTCTTT.

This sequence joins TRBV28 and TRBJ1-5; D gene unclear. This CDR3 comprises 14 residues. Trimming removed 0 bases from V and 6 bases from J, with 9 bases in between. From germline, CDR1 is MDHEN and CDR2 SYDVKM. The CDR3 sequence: CASSLWGSGQPQHF. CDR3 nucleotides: TGTGCCAGCAGTTTATGGGGGTCGGGTCAGCCCCAGCATTTT.

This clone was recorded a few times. The CDR3 bases are TGTGCCAGCAGCGTCGTAGGCCTAGCGGGGGGTTACAATGAGCAGTTCTTC. It yields the protein CASSVVGLAGGYNEQFF. V and J are TRBV7-3 and TRBJ2-1, with 11 bases lining up with TRBD2. V was pared by 5 bases and J by 4 bases, with 10 bases of the junction left unmatched. Germline assignment: CDR1 SGHTA and CDR2 FQGTGA. This CDR3 has 17 amino acids.

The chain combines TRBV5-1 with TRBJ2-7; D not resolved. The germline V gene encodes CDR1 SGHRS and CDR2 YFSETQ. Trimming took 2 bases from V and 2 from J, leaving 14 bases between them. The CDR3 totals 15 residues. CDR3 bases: TGCGCCAGCAGCTTCACTCCCAGCATAACCTACGAGCAGTACTTC. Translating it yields CASSFTPSITYEQYF.

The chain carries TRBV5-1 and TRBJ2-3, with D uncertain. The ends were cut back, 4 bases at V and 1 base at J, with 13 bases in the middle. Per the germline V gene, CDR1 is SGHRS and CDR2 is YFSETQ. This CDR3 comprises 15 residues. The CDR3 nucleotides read TGCGCCAGCAGCGATGCTAGACCAGGCACAGATACGCAGTATTTT. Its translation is CASSDARPGTDTQYF.

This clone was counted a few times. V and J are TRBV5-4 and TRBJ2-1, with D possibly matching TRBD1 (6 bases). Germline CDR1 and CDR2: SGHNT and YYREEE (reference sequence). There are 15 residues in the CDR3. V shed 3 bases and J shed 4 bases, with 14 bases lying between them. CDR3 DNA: TGTGCCAGCAGCTCCGGGACACTTGAATACAATGAGCAGTTCTTC. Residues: CASSSGTLEYNEQFF.

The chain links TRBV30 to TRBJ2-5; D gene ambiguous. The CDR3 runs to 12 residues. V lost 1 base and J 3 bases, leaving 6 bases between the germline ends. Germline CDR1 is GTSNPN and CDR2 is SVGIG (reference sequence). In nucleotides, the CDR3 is TGTGCCTGGAGTGGTACAGAAGAGACCCAGTACTTC. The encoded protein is CAWSGTEETQYF.

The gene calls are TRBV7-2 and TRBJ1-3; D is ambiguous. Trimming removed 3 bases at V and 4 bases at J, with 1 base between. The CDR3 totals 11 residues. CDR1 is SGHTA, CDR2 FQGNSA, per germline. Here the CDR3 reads CASSFGNTIYF. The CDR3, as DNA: TGTGCCAGCAGCTTCGGAAACACCATATATTTT.

The CDR3 sequence is CASSQALDSYSNQPQHF. In DNA, the CDR3 is TGTGCCAGCAGCCAAGCCTTGGATTCCTATAGCAATCAGCCCCAGCATTTT. The chain is built from TRBV14 and TRBJ1-5; D not resolved. V dropped 1 base and J dropped 0 bases, with 13 bases sitting between them. The germline V gene has CDR1 SGHDN and CDR2 FVKESK. This CDR3 has 17 amino acids.

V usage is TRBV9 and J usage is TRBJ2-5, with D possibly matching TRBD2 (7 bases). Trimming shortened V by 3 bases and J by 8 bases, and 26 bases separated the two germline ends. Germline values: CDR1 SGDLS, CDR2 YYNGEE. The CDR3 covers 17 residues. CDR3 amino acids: CASSAGGGNQNGVTQYF. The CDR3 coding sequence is TGTGCCAGCAGCGCGGGGGGCGGGAACCAAAATGGGGTAACCCAGTACTTC.

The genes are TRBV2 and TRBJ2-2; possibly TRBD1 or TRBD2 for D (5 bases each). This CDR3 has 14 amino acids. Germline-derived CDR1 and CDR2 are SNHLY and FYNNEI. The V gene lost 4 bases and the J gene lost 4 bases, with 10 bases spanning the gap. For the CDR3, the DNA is TGTGCCAGCAGTGTGGGGACCGTCACCGGGGAGCTGTTTTTT. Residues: CASSVGTVTGELFF.

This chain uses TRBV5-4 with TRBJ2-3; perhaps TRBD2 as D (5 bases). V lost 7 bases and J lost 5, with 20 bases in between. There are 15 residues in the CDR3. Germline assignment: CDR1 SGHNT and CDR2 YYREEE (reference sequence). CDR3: CASFIWTLGLDTQYF. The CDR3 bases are TGTGCCAGCTTTATCTGGACTCTTGGGTTAGATACGCAGTATTTT.

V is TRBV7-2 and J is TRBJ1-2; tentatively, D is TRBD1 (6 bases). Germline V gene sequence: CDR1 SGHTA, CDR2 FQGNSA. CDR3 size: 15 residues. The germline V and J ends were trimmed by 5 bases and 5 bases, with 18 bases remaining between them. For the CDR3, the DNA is TGTGCCAGCAGCCCTGGAGGGGGGCTCAGTTATGGCTACACCTTC. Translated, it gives CASSPGGGLSYGYTF.